This T cell receptor (beta chain) is from a study of cytomegalovirus exposure and HLA in healthy donors. A remark on this clone: What it binds is unknown.

The PCR contained 60 Vbeta and 13 Jbeta primers. Using immunoSEQ multiplex PCR, the repertoire was profiled, and TCRdb retains in-frame clones only, with some absent. The repertoire has 100,000 to 120,000 clones, around 70% of them found once; the top ten carry around 3.9%. The germline CDR1 and CDR2 sequences are MNHNS and SASEGT. CDR3 length: 14 residues. After removal of 5 bases from V and 4 bases from J, the junction contained 6 bases not matched to a gene. Study observations and caveats: Earlier analysis found most TCR beta V segments productive about 87% or about 30% of the time. TRBV6-2, TRBV6-3 and some other V segments were excluded as indistinguishable. Per published reports, the classifier diagnosed cytomegalovirus status with high specificity and sensitivity.

This chain uses TRBV6-1 with TRBJ2-7; TRBD2 matches 9 bases. The sequencing input was PBMCs. The receptor comes from a woman between 35 and 50 years old in good health and CMV-seropositive. This chain's CDR3 is CASSLAGVSYEQYF. The CDR3, as DNA: TGTGCCAGCAGTTTAGCGGGAGTAAGTTACGAGCAGTACTTC.